This TCR beta chain was sequenced during a study of OX40 agonist ivuxolimab in advanced cancers. Study in general: Dose-escalation patients were diagnosed with hepatocellular carcinoma, melanoma, renal cell cancer or head and neck cancer.

Assay: immunoSEQ multiplex PCR; the TCRdb copy retains only in-frame clones and omits some. Counted here are over 90,000 clones, around 94% occurring once; the ten biggest clones make up around 0.18%. Whole-study findings and limits: Low normalized clonal expansion also occurred in some nonresponding patients. Expanded clones were, on average, more numerous among CD8+ T cells than CD4+.

As for this clone: Antigen unknown.

From germline, CDR1 is SNHLY and CDR2 FYNNEI. The CDR3 covers 14 residues. Trimming took off 7 bases at V and 4 bases at J, with 16 bases between the two ends. The starting material was CD4+ or CD8+ T cells sorted from blood, obtained in a trial of the OX40 agonist ivuxolimab. This chain uses TRBV2 with TRBJ1-1; D is possibly TRBD1 (6 bases). This TCR was sampled from an adult with an advanced solid tumor such as melanoma, head and neck, liver or kidney cancer. CDR3 DNA: TGTGCCAGCAACTTACAGGGATCGGGCACTGAAGCTTTCTTT. Translating it yields CASNLQGSGTEAFF.